This T cell receptor (beta chain) derives from a study of vaccination and CD4 T cells after COVID-19. Treatment meaning: roughly 10-day PBMC culture with coronavirus spike peptide pools or control peptides (ViraFEST assay). Peptide pool stimulation in ViraFEST expanded antigen-specific T cells, whose TCRs were then sequenced. The CDR3 totals 15 residues. Germline lookup yields CDR1 MNHEY and CDR2 SVGEGT. J was trimmed by 4 bases and V by 7 bases; bases with no gene match: 12. An Oncomine TCR Beta short-read assay was used to sequence the DNA from cultured CD4+ T cells. TCRdb reprocessed the PCR reads with MiXCR, giving one entry per CDR3 protein. The sample contains about 20,000 distinct CDR3 sequences, around 50% of which appear only once. This clonotype was seen a few times. Its antigen is unknown.

This chain connects TRBV6-2 or TRBV6-3 to TRBJ2-7, with 8 nucleotides matching TRBD2. Sequencing was performed on CD4+ T cells from blood, cultured in vitro. This TCR came from a human donor who had recovered from COVID-19. CDR3 nucleotides: TGTGCCAGCAACCCCCCCGGGACTAGTCAGTACGAGCAGTACTTC. This sequence encodes CASNPPGTSQYEQYF.